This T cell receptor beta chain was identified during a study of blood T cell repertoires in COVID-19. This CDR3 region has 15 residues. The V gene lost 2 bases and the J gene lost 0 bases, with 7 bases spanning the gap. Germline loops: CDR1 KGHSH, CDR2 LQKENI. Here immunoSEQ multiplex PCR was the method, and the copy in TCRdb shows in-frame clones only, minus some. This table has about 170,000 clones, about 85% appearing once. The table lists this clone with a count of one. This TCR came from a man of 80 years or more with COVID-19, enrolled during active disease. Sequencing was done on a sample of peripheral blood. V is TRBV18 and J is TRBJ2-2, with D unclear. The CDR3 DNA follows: TGTGCCAGCTCACCAGAGAAAACGAACACCGGGGAGCTGTTTTTT. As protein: CASSPEKTNTGELFF. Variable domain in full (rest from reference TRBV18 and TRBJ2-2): NAGVMQNPRHLVRRRGQEARLRCSPMKGHSHVYWYRQLPEEGLKFMVYLQKENIIDESGMPKERFSAEFPKEGPSILRIQQVVRGDSAAYFCASSPEKTNTGELFFGEGSRLTVL.